This entry concerns a single T cell receptor (beta chain). Methods used by the authors: Amplification of reference gene primers was used by the study to estimate nucleated cell counts. TCRdb keeps only in-frame clones here, not all; method: immunoSEQ multiplex PCR. V and J calls and clone size are those listed in that table; D and trimming were worked out from the DNA. The profile covers 150,000 to 200,000 clones, with roughly 83% appearing a single time and about 8.6% taken by the ten largest. This sample is part of a study of blood T cell repertoires in COVID-19. Study in general: The United States, Italy and Spain supplied acute and convalescent COVID-19 samples.

With 1 base clipped from V and 7 bases from J, the junction kept 9 bases outside the gene matches. There are 17 residues in the CDR3. The germline V gene has CDR1 MNHNS and CDR2 SASEGT. Researchers sorted participants into cohorts using their self-reported clinical history. Symptom resolution, clearance, or two negative PCRs marked the recovered donors of Cohort 3. The chain links TRBV6-1 to TRBJ1-5; TRBD1 matches at 11 bases. Sequenced: PBMCs or T cells enriched from blood (not recorded which). This clonotype was obtained from a woman in her thirties who had recovered from COVID-19. This CDR3 is CASSEGTGGPFSQPQHF. For the CDR3, the DNA is TGTGCCAGCAGTGAAGGGACAGGGGGCCCGTTTTCCCAGCCCCAGCATTTT.